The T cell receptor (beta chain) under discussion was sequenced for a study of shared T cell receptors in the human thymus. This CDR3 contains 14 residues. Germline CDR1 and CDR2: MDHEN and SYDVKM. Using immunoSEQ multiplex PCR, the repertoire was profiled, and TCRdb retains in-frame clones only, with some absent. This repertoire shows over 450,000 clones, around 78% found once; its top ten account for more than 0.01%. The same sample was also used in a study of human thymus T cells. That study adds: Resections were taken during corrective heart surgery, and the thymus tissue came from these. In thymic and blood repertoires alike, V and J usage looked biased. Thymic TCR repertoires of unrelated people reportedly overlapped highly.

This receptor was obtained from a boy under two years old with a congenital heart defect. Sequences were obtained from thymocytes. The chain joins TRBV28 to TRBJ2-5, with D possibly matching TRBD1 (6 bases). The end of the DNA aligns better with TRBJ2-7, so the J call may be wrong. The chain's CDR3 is CASHFTGSSYEQYF. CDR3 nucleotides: TGTGCCAGCCATTTCACAGGGAGCTCCTACGAGCAGTACTTC.